The 24 T cell receptor beta chains below were found in one sample sequenced in a study of T cells in Graves' hyperthyroidism and ophthalmopathy. RNA transcripts gave rise to amplified TCR beta CDR3 regions. HTBI primers were the set used in a first-round RT-PCR of the TCR CDR3. TCRdb passed the multiplex PCR reads through MiXCR, listing each CDR3 protein once. The sample holds a few hundred thousand distinct CDR3 sequences; around 16% are singletons and the top ten take 7.3%. The specimen sequenced was blood. All receptors derive from a woman aged 30 to 39 with Graves' hyperthyroidism.

This clonotype was recorded many times. V is TRBV2 and J is TRBJ2-7, with TRBD2 identical over 8 bases. The CDR3 has 15 residues. The V segment lost 6 bases and the J segment 4 bases; nucleotides outside the gene matches: 11. Germline CDR1 is SNHLY and CDR2 is FYNNEI. The CDR3 spells CASSITGTSSYEQYF. The CDR3 DNA is TGTGCCAGCAGCATCACCGGGACTAGTTCTTACGAGCAGTACTTC.

The J gene is TRBJ1-3, the V gene TRBV2, with TRBD1 identical over 9 bases. Losses at the gene ends were 5 bases for V and 0 bases for J; bases not matched to a gene: 5. CDR1 and CDR2 from the germline V gene are SNHLY and FYNNEI. This CDR3 region has 16 residues. CDR3 DNA: TGTGCCAGCAGTAAGCCGACAGGGGGCTCTGGAAACACCATATATTTT. Translation gives CASSKPTGGSGNTIYF.

This clonotype appeared many times. The chain is built from TRBV20-1 and TRBJ2-4; D unresolved. Germline lookup yields CDR1 DFQATT and CDR2 SNEGSKA (reference sequence). The length of the CDR3 is 12 residues. With 3 bases removed from V and 10 bases from J, the gap between germline ends came to 13 bases. The CDR3 here is CSASDRVRIQYF. The CDR3, as DNA: TGCAGTGCTAGCGATCGGGTCCGTATTCAGTACTTC.

The table lists this clonotype with a few counts. The CDR3 is CATSEDGHPGELFF. The CDR3 DNA reads TGTGCCACCAGTGAGGATGGACACCCCGGGGAGCTGTTTTTT. The chain joins TRBV24-1 to TRBJ2-2, with a possible D match to TRBD1 (5 bases). V dropped 4 bases and J dropped 6 bases, with 11 bases sitting between them. The V gene's germline CDR1 is KGHDR and CDR2 SFDVKD. The CDR3 runs 14 residues.

This clonotype was recorded at least ten times. The rearrangement uses TRBV6-1 and TRBJ2-7; the D gene is possibly TRBD2 (5 bases). The CDR3 consists of 16 residues. Germline CDR1 is MNHNS and CDR2 is SASEGT. The V end was cut by 4 bases, the J end by 2 bases, with 18 bases between. In nucleotides, the CDR3 is TGTGCCAGCAGTGCGGTCGCGGAGGCGAAGGCCTACGAGCAGTACTTC. Translation gives CASSAVAEAKAYEQYF.

This clonotype appeared many times. The chain links TRBV7-9 to TRBJ1-2; D is perhaps TRBD1 (5 bases). Trimming removed 1 base at V and 8 bases at J, with 11 bases between. CDR1 is SEHNR, CDR2 FQNEAQ, per germline (reference sequence). The CDR3 sequence is 13 residues long. The chain's CDR3 is CASSLEQAGGYTF. In DNA form, the CDR3 reads TGTGCCAGCAGCTTAGAACAGGCGGGGGGCTACACCTTC.

This clonotype was counted many times. The CDR3 is CSVGGGSGDSYEQYF. The CDR3 nucleotides are TGCAGCGTGGGGGGGGGCAGCGGGGATTCCTACGAGCAGTACTTC. V and J are TRBV29-1 and TRBJ2-7, with a possible D match to TRBD2 (7 bases). With 6 bases removed from V and 1 base from J, the gap between germline ends came to 19 bases. Germline CDR1 is SQVTM and CDR2 is ANQGSEA. This CDR3 is built from 15 residues.

This clonotype has ten or more counts. The chain joins TRBV11-3 to TRBJ1-1; possible D gene TRBD1, 5 bases. From germline, CDR1 is SGHNT and CDR2 YENEEA. The CDR3 is made up of 15 amino acids. Trimming shortened V by 3 bases and J by 0 bases, and 11 bases separated the two germline ends. The CDR3 here is CASSFPTGMNTEAFF. CDR3 nucleotides: TGTGCCAGCAGCTTTCCTACAGGAATGAACACTGAAGCTTTCTTT.

The chain couples TRBV13 to TRBJ2-7; weak D call: TRBD2 (6 bases). Germline V gene sequence: CDR1 PRHDT, CDR2 FYEKMQ (reference sequence). The length of the CDR3 is 16 residues. V shed 5 bases and J shed 3 bases, with 20 bases lying between them. The CDR3 sequence is CASSRSLTSFVYEQYF. The CDR3 bases are TGTGCCAGCAGCCGATCCCTTACTAGCTTCGTCTACGAGCAGTACTTC.

V usage is TRBV10-1 and J usage is TRBJ2-5; TRBD2 agrees at 9 bases. This CDR3 is 16 amino acids long. Trimming removed 0 bases from V and 5 bases from J; junction bases left unmatched: 7. Germline V gene data show CDR1 as WNHNN and CDR2 as SYGVQD (reference sequence). The CDR3 DNA reads as TGCGCCAGCAGTGAGTCGGCGCTAGCGGGAAGGGAGACCCAGTACTTC. This sequence encodes CASSESALAGRETQYF.

The table lists this clonotype with many counts. The chain has TRBV2 and TRBJ2-7; D is perhaps TRBD2 (6 bases). The CDR3 totals 13 residues. Per germline, CDR1 SNHLY and CDR2 FYNNEI. V was trimmed by 6 bases and J by 1 base, leaving 10 bases between them. CDR3 coding DNA: TGTGCCAGCAGCCGGGACTTTTCCTACGAGCAGTACTTC. Protein sequence: CASSRDFSYEQYF.

This clonotype was counted at least ten times. The V gene is TRBV20-1, the J gene TRBJ2-3; D might be TRBD1 (6 bases). Trimming pared 3 bases from V and 2 bases from J, leaving 15 bases between. Germline CDR1 is DFQATT and CDR2 is SNEGSKA (reference sequence). This CDR3 comprises 15 residues. The CDR3 sequence: CSASPDRDSTDTQYF. The CDR3 DNA is TGCAGTGCTAGCCCGGACAGAGACTCCACAGATACGCAGTATTTT.

Of note for this clonotype: A much larger clone sits a single nucleotide away, making a read error possible. The chain is built from TRBV3-1 and TRBJ2-7; D gene unclear. Germline V gene lookup returns CDR1 LGHDT and CDR2 YNNKEL (reference sequence). CDR3 length: 13 residues. Here the CDR3 DNA reads TGTACCAGCAGCCAAGTAAGGGCCTACGAGCAGTACTTC. Residues: CTSSQVRAYEQYF.

This clonotype was detected ten times or more. DNA for the CDR3: TGTGCCAGCAGTGAAGGCACAGGGGGCTACAATCAGCCCCAGCATTTT. It specifies CASSEGTGGYNQPQHF. J is TRBJ1-5 and V is TRBV6-1, with 9 nucleotides matching TRBD1. This CDR3 is built from 16 residues. Trimming at V came to 1 base and at J to 3 bases, leaving 4 bases not matched to a gene. CDR1 and CDR2 from the germline V gene are MNHNS and SASEGT.

The genes are TRBV20-1 and TRBJ2-5; 10 nucleotides align to TRBD2. The CDR3 consists of 14 residues. Germline lookup yields CDR1 DFQATT and CDR2 SNEGSKA (reference sequence). The V segment lost 5 bases and the J segment 2 bases; nucleotides outside the gene matches: 5. CDR3 in amino acids: CSAYLAGEQETQYF. Written as DNA, the CDR3 is TGCAGTGCTTATCTAGCGGGAGAGCAAGAGACCCAGTACTTC.

This clonotype was counted many times. The rearrangement joins TRBV28 to TRBJ2-7; no definite D call. This CDR3 has 13 residues. Trimming took 4 bases from V and 3 from J, leaving 10 bases between them. Germline V gives CDR1 MDHEN, CDR2 SYDVKM. The chain's CDR3 is CASSSMPYYEQYF. The CDR3 bases are TGTGCCAGCAGTTCAATGCCCTACTACGAGCAGTACTTC. Looking up the rest from reference TRBV28 and TRBJ2-7 gives the full variable domain: DVKVTQSSRYLVKRTGEKVFLECVQDMDHENMFWYRQDPGLGLRLIYFSYDVKMKEKGDIPEGYSVSREKKERFSLILESASTNQTSMYLCASSSMPYYEQYFGPGTRLTVT.

This clonotype was observed a few times. The genes are TRBV7-2 and TRBJ2-2, with 14 bases that match TRBD2. J gave up 4 bases and V 0 bases, and 7 bases lay outside the gene matches. The CDR3 consists of 19 residues. Germline CDR1 and CDR2: SGHTA and FQGNSA. This CDR3 reads CASSLAPGLAGDGTGELFF. In DNA form, the CDR3 reads TGTGCCAGCAGCTTAGCCCCGGGACTAGCGGGAGATGGCACCGGGGAGCTGTTTTTT.

The rearrangement links TRBV7-9 to TRBJ2-1, with D maybe TRBD1 (7 bases). Germline values: CDR1 SEHNR, CDR2 FQNEAQ (reference sequence). The CDR3 runs 16 residues. Trimming shortened V by 4 bases and J by 2 bases, and 15 bases separated the two germline ends. The CDR3 region has the DNA TGTGCCAGCAGCTCCCGGGGGACAGAGCCCTACAATGAGCAGTTCTTC. It is translated as CASSSRGTEPYNEQFF.

V usage is TRBV14 and J usage is TRBJ2-2; possibly TRBD1 for D (6 bases). CDR3 size: 15 residues. Trimming took 5 bases from V and 3 from J, leaving 13 bases between them. Germline CDR1 and CDR2: SGHDN and FVKESK. The CDR3 spells CASSSYRDHTGELFF. CDR3 coding DNA: TGTGCCAGCAGCTCTTACAGGGACCACACCGGGGAGCTGTTTTTT.

This clonotype came up many times. The rearrangement links TRBV6-1 to TRBJ2-7; TRBD1 agrees at 9 bases. The CDR3 spans 15 residues. From germline, CDR1 is MNHNS and CDR2 SASEGT. V lost 6 bases and J lost 1; bases outside the gene matches: 7. The CDR3 bases are TGTGCCAGCAGCCCCAGGACAGGGGTGTCCTACGAGCAGTACTTC. As protein: CASSPRTGVSYEQYF.

In its sample, this clonotype was seen many times. The chain joins TRBV2 to TRBJ2-1; TRBD2 matches at 8 bases. The CDR3 contains 14 residues. J lost 6 bases, V lost 7 bases, and 8 bases had no gene match. CDR1 is SNHLY and CDR2 is FYNNEI in the germline V gene. This chain's CDR3 is CASKWVAGLNEQFF. Here the CDR3 DNA reads TGTGCCAGCAAATGGGTAGCGGGACTCAATGAGCAGTTCTTC.

V and J are TRBV12-3 or TRBV12-4 and TRBJ1-1; 7 nucleotides align to TRBD1. The V and J ends lost 1 base and 11 bases, in that order; junction bases with no gene match: 16. This CDR3 is built from 16 residues. Here the CDR3 reads CASSLGTGASRIRAFF. The CDR3 nucleotides read TGTGCCAGCAGTTTAGGGACAGGCGCGTCTAGAATACGGGCTTTCTTT.

This clonotype has a count of ten or more. The gene calls are TRBV20-1 and TRBJ2-7, with D possibly being TRBD1 (6 bases). Germline loops: CDR1 DFQATT, CDR2 SNEGSKA (reference sequence). The V end was cut by 5 bases, the J end by 3 bases, with 20 bases between. The CDR3 spans 15 residues. CDR3 sequence reads: CSAAVARGLGYEQYF. In DNA, the CDR3 is TGCAGTGCTGCGGTAGCGAGGGGGTTAGGCTACGAGCAGTACTTC.

Ten or more counts support this clonotype. The chain joins TRBV6-2 or TRBV6-3 to TRBJ2-7; maybe TRBD1 (5 bases). V lost 2 bases to trimming and J lost 2 bases, with 7 bases between them. There are 13 residues in the CDR3. Germline V gives CDR1 MNHEY, CDR2 SVGEGT. The CDR3 nucleotides are TGTGCCAGCAGTTACATGGGGCCCTACGAGCAGTACTTC. Translation gives CASSYMGPYEQYF.